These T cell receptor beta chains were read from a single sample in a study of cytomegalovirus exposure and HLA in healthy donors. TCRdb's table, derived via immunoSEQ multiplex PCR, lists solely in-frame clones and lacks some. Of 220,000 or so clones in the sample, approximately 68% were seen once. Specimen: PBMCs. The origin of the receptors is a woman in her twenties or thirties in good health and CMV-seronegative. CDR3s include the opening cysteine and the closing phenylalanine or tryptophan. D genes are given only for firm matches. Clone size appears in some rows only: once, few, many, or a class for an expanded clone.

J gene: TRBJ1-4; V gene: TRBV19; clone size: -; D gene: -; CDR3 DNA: TGTGCCAGTAGTATAGGTGGGGGCGGTAGTGAAAAACTGTTTTTT; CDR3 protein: CASSIGGGGSEKLFF
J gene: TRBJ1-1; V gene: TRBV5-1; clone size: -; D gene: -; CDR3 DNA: TGCGCCAGCAGCTTGGAACTCGAGAACACTGAAGCTTTCTTT; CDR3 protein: CASSLELENTEAFF
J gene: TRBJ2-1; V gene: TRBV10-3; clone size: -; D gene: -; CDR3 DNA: TGTGCCATCAGTGCGGCTATAGAGGGCTCCTACAATGAGCAGTTCTTC; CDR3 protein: CAISAAIEGSYNEQFF
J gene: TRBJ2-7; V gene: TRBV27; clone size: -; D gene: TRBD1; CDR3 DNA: TGTGCCAGCAGACGAATTACCGGGACAGACTACGAGCAGTACTTC; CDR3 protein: CASRRITGTDYEQYF
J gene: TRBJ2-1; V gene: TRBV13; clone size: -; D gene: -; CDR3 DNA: TGTGCCAGCAGCTCAGGGGGGGCCCCGTACAATGAGCAGTTCTTC; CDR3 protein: CASSSGGAPYNEQFF
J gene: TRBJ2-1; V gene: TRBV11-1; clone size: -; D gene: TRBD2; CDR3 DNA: TGTGCCAGCATGCCAGCGGGACCGCGGGGGGGCGCATCCTTAAATGAGCAGTTCTTC; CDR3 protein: CASMPAGPRGGASLNEQFF
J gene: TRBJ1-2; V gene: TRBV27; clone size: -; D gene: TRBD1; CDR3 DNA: TGTGCCAGCAGCATCGGCGGGACAGGGGGCCCTTTTAACTATGGCTACACCTTC; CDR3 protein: CASSIGGTGGPFNYGYTF
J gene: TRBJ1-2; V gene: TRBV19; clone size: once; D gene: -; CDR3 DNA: TGTGCCAGTAGTATGTCCGGGGGCTACACCTTC; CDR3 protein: CASSMSGGYTF
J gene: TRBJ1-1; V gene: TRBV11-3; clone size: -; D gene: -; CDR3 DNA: TGTGCCAGCAGCTTTAGTCGAAGTACTGAAGCTTTCTTT; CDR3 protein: CASSFSRSTEAFF
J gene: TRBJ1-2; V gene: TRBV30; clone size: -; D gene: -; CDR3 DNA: TGTGCCTGGAGTGGAGGTCCGCGCTATGGCTACACCTTC; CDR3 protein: CAWSGGPRYGYTF
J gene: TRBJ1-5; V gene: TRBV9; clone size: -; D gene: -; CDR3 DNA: TGTGCCAGCAGCGTAGGCCTGGGAGATAGCAATCAGCCCCAGCATTTT; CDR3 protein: CASSVGLGDSNQPQHF
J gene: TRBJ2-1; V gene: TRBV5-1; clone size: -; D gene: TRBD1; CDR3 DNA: TGCGCCAGCAGCTCTAAACCCGGGACAGGGAGTGGCAATGAGCAGTTCTTC; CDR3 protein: CASSSKPGTGSGNEQFF
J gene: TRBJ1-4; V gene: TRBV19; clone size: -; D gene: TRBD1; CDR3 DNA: TGTGCCAGTAGTCTGGGGACAGCGAATGAAAAACTGTTTTTT; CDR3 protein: CASSLGTANEKLFF
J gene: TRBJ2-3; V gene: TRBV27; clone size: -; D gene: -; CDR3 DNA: TGTGCCAGCAGTCCCCTCGACCCCCAGGGTACGCAGTATTTT; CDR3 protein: CASSPLDPQGTQYF
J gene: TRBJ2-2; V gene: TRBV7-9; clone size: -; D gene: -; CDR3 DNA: TGTGCCAGCAGCTTCACTTCCGGACAGTCGACCGGGGAGCTGTTTTTT; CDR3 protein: CASSFTSGQSTGELFF
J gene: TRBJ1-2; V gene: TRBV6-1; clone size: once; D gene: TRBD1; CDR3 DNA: TGTGCCAGCAGTGACCTCCCGGGACAGGGACGGTATGGCTACACCTTC; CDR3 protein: CASSDLPGQGRYGYTF
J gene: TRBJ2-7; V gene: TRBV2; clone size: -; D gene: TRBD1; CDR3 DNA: TGTGCCATCCCCGGGACAGGGGTTAAGGGCTCCCTCGAGGGGGGCTCCTACGAGCAGTACTTC; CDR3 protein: CAIPGTGVKGSLEGGSYEQYF
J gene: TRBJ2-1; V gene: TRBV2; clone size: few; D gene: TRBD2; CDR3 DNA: TGTGCCAGCAAACGTCGAACTAGCGGGGGACTAGCCTACAATGAGCAGTTCTTC; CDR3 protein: CASKRRTSGGLAYNEQFF
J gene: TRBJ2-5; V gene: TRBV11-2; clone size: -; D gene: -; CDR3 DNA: TGTGCCAGCAGCGGATCCTCAGGGGTAAAAGAGACCCAGTACTTC; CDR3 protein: CASSGSSGVKETQYF
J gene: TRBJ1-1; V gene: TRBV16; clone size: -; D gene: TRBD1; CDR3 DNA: TGTGCCAGCAGCCACCACCTGCCCCCGGGACAGGGCAACACTGAAGCTTTCTTT; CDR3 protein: CASSHHLPPGQGNTEAFF
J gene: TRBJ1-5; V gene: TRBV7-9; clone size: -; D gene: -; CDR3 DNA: TGTGCCAGCAGCTTAGGGGGAGATAGCAATCAGCCCCAGCATTTT; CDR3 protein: CASSLGGDSNQPQHF
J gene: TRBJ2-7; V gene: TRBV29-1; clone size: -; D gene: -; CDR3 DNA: TGCAGCGTCATGACAGCTTCCTACGAGCAGTACTTC; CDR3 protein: CSVMTASYEQYF
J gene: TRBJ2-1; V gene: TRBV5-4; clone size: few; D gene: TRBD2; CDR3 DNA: TGTGCCAGCAGCTTACCTAGCGGGAGTTCGTACAATGAGCAGTTCTTC; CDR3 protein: CASSLPSGSSYNEQFF
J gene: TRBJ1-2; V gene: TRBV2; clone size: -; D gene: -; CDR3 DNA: TGTGCCAGCACGGGAGCTTGGGGCTACACCTTC; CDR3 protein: CASTGAWGYTF
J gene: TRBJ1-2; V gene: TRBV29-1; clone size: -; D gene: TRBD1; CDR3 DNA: TGCAGCGTTGCCCCTGGACAGGGATATGGCTACACCTTC; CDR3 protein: CSVAPGQGYGYTF
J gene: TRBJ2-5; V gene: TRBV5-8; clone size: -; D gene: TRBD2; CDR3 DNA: TGTGCCAGCAGCTTGGGACTAGCGGGGTCGGAGACCCAGTACTTC; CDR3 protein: CASSLGLAGSETQYF
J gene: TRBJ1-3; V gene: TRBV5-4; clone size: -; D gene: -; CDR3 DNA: TGTGCCAGCAGCTCTTTAGCTGGAAACACCATATATTTT; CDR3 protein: CASSSLAGNTIYF
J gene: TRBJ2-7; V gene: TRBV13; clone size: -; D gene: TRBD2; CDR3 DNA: TGTGCCAGCAGCTCCCGGACTAGCGGGATTTACGAGCAGTACTTC; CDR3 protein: CASSSRTSGIYEQYF
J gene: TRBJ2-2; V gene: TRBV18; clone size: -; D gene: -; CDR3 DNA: TGTGCCAGCTCACAGAGACAGGTTGGGGGCACCGGGGAGCTGTTTTTT; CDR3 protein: CASSQRQVGGTGELFF
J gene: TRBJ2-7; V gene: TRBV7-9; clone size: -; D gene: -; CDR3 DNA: TGTTCCAGCAGCCTCGCTGGAAGCGGTGGACTGGGCGAGCAGTACTTC; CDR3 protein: CSSSLAGSGGLGEQYF
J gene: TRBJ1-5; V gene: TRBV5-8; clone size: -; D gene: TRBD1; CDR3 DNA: TGTGCCAGCAGCTCCGGGACAGGGTTCCCTCAGCCCCAGCATTTT; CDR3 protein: CASSSGTGFPQPQHF
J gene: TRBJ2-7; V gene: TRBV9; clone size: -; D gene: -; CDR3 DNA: TGTGCCAGCAGCGTAAACGTGGCCAATAACGAGCAGTACTTC; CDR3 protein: CASSVNVANNEQYF
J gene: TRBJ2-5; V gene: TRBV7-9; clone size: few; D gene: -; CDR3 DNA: TGTTCCAGCAGCCCCGAAAGTAGCATGAAAGTCTCCCAGACCCAGTACTTC; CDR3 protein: CSSSPESSMKVSQTQYF
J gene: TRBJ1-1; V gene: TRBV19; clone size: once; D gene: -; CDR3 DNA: TGTGCCAGTAGTATCCTGGGGGGGGTCACTGAAGCTTTCTTT; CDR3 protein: CASSILGGVTEAFF
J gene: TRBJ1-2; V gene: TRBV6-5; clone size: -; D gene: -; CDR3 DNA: TGTGCCAGCCTGGCGGGGGGCGGAAAGGGCTACACCTTC; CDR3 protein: CASLAGGGKGYTF
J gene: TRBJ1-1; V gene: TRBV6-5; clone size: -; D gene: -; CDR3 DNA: TGTGCCAGCAGTAATTACTTCTCGCGGACTGAAGCTTTCTTT; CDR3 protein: CASSNYFSRTEAFF
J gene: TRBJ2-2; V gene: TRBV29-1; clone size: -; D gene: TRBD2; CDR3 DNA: TGCAGCGTTGAAGATCCACTAGCGGGGACGAACACCGGGGAGCTGTTTTTT; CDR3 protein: CSVEDPLAGTNTGELFF
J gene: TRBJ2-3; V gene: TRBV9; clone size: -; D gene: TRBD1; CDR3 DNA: TGTGCCAGCAATGGGGGACAGGACACAGATACGCAGTATTTT; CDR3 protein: CASNGGQDTDTQYF
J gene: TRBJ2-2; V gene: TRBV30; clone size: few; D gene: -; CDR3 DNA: TGTGCCTGGAGGCTACTAGCACCGAACACCGGGGAGCTGTTTTTT; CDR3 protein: CAWRLLAPNTGELFF
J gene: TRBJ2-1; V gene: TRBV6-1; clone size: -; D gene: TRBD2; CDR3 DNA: TGTGCCAGCGTCTCGGGGACTAGCGGAAACAATGAGCAGTTCTTC; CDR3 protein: CASVSGTSGNNEQFF
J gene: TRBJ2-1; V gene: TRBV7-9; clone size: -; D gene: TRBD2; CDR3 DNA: TGTGCCAGCAGCTTAGGAGCGGGAAACAATGAGCAGTTCTTC; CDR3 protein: CASSLGAGNNEQFF
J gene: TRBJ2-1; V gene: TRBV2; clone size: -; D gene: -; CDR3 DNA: TGTGCCAGCAACGGGGGATTCTCCTACAATGAGCAGTTCTTC; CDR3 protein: CASNGGFSYNEQFF
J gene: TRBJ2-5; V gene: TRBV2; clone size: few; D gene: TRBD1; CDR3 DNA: TGTGCCAGCACCTTTCACAGGGGCCAAGAGACCCAGTACTTC; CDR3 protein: CASTFHRGQETQYF
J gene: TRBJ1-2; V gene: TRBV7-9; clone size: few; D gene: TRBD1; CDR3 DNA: TGTGCCAGCAGCTGGACAGGGGGCGCGGATGGCTACACCTTC; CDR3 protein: CASSWTGGADGYTF
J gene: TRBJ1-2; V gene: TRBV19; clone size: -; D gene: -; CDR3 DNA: TGTGACCGAGGGGGGGGCCCAATAAGTCATAACTATGGCTACACCTTC; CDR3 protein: CDRGGGPISHNYGYTF
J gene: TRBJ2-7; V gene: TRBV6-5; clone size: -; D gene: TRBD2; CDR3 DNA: TGTGCCAGCAGTTACCGGGAGGGGAACTACGAGCAGTACTTC; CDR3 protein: CASSYREGNYEQYF
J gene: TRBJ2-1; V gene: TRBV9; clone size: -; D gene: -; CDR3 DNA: TGTGCCAGCAGCCCCCGGTACAATGAGCAGTTCTTC; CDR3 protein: CASSPRYNEQFF
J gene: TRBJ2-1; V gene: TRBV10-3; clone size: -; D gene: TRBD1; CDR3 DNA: TGTGCCATCAGTGCTACAGGGGGCAGGAATGAGCAGTTCTTC; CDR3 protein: CAISATGGRNEQFF
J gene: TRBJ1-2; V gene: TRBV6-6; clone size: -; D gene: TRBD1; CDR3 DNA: TGTGCCAGCAGTACCTCAGGGGGCGCCGACACCTTC; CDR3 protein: CASSTSGGADTF
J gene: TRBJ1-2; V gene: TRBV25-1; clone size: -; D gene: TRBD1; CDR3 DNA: TGTGCCAGCAGTGAAATGGGACAGGGTTCTAAAGGGAACTATGGCTACACCTTC; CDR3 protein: CASSEMGQGSKGNYGYTF
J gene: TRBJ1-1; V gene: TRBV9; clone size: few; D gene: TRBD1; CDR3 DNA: TGTGCCAGCAGCGCACGGGACAGGTCTGAAGCTTTCTTT; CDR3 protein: CASSARDRSEAFF
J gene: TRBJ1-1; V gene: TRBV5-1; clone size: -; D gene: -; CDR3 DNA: TGCGCCAGCAGCTTTGGGGGGGCAAGCACTGAAGCTTTCTTT; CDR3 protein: CASSFGGASTEAFF
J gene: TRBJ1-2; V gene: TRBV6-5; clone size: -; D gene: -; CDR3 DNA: TGTGCCAGCACCTTCCCTCCGGGTTCCTATGGCTACACCTTC; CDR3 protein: CASTFPPGSYGYTF
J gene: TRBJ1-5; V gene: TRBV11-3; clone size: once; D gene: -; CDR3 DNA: TGTGCCAGCAGCTTAACCGGACGGGACAATAATCAGCCCCAGCATTTT; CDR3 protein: CASSLTGRDNNQPQHF
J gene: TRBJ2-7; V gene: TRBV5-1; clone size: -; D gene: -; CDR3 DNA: TGCGCCAGCAGCTTGGCACTAGGAAGCTCCTACGAGCAGTACTTC; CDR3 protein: CASSLALGSSYEQYF
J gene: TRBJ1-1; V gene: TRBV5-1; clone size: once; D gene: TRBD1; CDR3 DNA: TGCGCCAGCAGCGTCAATGACAGGGAAACTGAAGCTTTCTTT; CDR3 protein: CASSVNDRETEAFF
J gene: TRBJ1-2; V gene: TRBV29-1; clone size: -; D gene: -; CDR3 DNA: TGCAGCGTTGAAGCCCCACAGCCAGGGAACTATGGCTACACCTTC; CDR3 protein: CSVEAPQPGNYGYTF